This TCR beta chain emerged from a study of regulatory T cells in long-lasting Graves disease. Building the TCR beta libraries relied on iRepertoire HTBI primers, and CDR3 regions underwent Arm-PCR. TCRdb re-analysed the multiplex PCR reads in MiXCR, keeping a single row per CDR3 protein. The repertoire holds about 560,000 distinct CDR3 sequences, with about 16% as singletons. This clonotype came up once. Trimming took 4 bases from V and 1 from J; bases not matched to a gene: 12. Germline CDR1 and CDR2: DFQATT and SNEGSKA (reference sequence). The CDR3 length is 17 residues. Sample time point: newly diagnosed GD, antithyroid drugs for less than 3 months. PBMCs provided the RNA from which the TCR library was made. The sample was also reused in another study, on T cells in Graves' hyperthyroidism and ophthalmopathy. From that second work: Researchers report that a 13 V-J model separated ophthalmopathy from stable hyperthyroidism.

The sequence was obtained from a man younger than 35 with Graves disease. This chain links TRBV20-1 with TRBJ2-1; 8 bases match TRBD2. Specimen: peripheral blood mononuclear cells (PBMCs), collected at new diagnosis, from a patient treated with antithyroid drugs. CDR3 coding DNA: TGCAGTGCTATAAAAAGTAGCGGGATGGGTTCCTACAATGAGCAGTTCTTC. Protein sequence: CSAIKSSGMGSYNEQFF.